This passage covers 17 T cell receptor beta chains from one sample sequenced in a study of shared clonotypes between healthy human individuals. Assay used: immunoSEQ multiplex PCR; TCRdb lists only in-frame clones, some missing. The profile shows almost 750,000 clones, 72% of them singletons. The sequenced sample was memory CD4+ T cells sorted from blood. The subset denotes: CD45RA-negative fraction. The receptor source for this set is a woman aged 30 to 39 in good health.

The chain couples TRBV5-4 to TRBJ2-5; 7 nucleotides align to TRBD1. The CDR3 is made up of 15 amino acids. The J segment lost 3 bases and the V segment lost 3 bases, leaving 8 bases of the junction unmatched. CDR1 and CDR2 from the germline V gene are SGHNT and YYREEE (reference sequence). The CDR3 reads CASSWKTGSEETQYF. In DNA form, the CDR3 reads TGTGCCAGCAGCTGGAAGACAGGGAGTGAAGAGACCCAGTACTTC.

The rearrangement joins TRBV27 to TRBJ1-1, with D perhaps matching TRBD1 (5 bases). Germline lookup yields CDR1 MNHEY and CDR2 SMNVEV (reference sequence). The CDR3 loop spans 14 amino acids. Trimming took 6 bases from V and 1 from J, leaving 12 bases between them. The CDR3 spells CASRVRGANTEAFF. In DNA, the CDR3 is TGTGCCAGCAGAGTAAGAGGGGCGAACACTGAAGCTTTCTTT.

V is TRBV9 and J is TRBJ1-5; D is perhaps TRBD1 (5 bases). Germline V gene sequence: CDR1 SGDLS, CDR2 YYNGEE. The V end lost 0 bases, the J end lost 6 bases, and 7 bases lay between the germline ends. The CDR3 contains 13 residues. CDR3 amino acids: CASSVDGAQPQHF. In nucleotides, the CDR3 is TGTGCCAGCAGCGTAGATGGGGCTCAGCCCCAGCATTTT.

As DNA, the CDR3 is TGTGCCAGCAGTTTTCCCGCCCCAGGGGGCTACGAGCAGTACTTC. It yields the protein CASSFPAPGGYEQYF. The chain is built from TRBV28 and TRBJ2-7, with TRBD1 matching 7 bases. The germline CDR1 and CDR2 sequences are MDHEN and SYDVKM. After removal of 3 bases from V and 3 bases from J, the junction contained 8 bases not matched to a gene. The CDR3 runs 15 residues.

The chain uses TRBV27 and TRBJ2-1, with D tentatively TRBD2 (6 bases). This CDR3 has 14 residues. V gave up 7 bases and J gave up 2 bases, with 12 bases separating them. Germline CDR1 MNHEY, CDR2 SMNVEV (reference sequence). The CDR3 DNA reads TGTGCCAGCAAGATGCGGGGTACCTACAATGAGCAGTTCTTC. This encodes CASKMRGTYNEQFF.

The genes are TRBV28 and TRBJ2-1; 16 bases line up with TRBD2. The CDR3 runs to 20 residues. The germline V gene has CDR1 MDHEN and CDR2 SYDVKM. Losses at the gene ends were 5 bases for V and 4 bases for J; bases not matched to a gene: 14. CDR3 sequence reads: CASSGNPGTSGRAIYNEQFF. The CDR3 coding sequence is TGTGCCAGCAGTGGCAACCCCGGGACTAGCGGGAGGGCGATATACAATGAGCAGTTCTTC. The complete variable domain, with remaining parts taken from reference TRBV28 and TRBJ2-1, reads DVKVTQSSRYLVKRTGEKVFLECVQDMDHENMFWYRQDPGLGLRLIYFSYDVKMKEKGDIPEGYSVSREKKERFSLILESASTNQTSMYLCASSGNPGTSGRAIYNEQFFGPGTRLTVL.

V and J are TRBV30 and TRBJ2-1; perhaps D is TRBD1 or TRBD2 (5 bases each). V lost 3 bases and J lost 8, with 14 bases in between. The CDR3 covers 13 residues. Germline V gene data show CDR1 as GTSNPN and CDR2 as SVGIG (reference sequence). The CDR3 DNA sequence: TGTGCCTGGAGGGCCGGTTTGGGGGATGAGCAGTTCTTC. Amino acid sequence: CAWRAGLGDEQFF.

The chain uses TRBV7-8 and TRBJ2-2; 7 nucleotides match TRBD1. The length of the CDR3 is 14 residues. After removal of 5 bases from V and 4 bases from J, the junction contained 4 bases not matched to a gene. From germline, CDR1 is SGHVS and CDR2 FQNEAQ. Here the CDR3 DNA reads TGTGCCAGCAGCAAGGGGACAGCCACCGGGGAGCTGTTTTTT. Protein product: CASSKGTATGELFF.

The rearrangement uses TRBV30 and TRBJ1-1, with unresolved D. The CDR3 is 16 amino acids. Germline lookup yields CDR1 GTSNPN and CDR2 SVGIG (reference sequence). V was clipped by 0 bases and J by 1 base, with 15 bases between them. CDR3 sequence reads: CAWSVPGGSTNTEAFF. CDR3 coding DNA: TGTGCCTGGAGTGTACCGGGAGGGAGTACGAACACTGAAGCTTTCTTT.

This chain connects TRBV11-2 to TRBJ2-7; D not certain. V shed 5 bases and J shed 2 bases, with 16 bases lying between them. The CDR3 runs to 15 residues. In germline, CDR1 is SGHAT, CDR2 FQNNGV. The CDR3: CASSVGNIITYEQYF. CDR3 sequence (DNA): TGTGCCAGCAGCGTAGGAAACATTATAACCTACGAGCAGTACTTC.

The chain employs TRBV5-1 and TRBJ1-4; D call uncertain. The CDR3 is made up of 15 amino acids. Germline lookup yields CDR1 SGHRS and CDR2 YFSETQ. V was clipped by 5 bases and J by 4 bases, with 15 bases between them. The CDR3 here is CASSPTARDNEKLFF. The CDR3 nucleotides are TGCGCCAGCAGTCCGACTGCGAGGGATAATGAAAAACTGTTTTTT.

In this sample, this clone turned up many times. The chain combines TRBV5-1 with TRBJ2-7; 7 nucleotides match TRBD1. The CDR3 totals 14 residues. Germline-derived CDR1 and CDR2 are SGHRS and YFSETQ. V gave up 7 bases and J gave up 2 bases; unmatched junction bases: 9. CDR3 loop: CASRHETGPYEQYF. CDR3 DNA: TGCGCCAGCCGCCACGAGACAGGGCCCTACGAGCAGTACTTC.

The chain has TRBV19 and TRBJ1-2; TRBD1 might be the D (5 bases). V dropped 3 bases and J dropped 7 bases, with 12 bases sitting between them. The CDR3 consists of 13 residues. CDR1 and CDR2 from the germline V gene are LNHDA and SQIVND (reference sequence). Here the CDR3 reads CASSIQGRAGYTF. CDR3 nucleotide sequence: TGTGCCAGTAGTATTCAGGGTCGTGCTGGCTACACCTTC.

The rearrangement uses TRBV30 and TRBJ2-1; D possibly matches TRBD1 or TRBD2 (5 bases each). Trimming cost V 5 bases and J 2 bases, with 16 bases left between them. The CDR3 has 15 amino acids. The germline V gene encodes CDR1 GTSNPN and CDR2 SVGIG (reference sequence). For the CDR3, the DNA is TGTGCCTGGCAAACCGGGGCAGTAACCTACAATGAGCAGTTCTTC. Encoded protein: CAWQTGAVTYNEQFF.

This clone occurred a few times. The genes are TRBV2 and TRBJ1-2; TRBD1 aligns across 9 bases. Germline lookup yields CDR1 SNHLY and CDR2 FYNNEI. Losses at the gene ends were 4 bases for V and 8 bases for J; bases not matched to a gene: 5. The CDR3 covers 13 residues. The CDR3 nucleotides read TGTGCCAGCAGTGGGGACAGGGATAGAGGCTACACCTTC. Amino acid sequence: CASSGDRDRGYTF.

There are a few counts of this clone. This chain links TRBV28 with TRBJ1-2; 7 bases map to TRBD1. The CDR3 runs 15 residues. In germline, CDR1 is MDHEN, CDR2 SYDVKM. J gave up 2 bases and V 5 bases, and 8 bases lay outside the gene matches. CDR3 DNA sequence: TGTGCCAGCAGTGCCCAGGGGGGGGTGAACTATGGCTACACCTTC. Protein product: CASSAQGGVNYGYTF.

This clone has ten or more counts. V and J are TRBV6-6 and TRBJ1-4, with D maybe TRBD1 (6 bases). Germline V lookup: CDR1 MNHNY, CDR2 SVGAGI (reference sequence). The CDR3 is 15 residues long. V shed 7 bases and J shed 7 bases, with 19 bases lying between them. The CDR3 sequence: CASKTGSASGEKLFF. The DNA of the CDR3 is TGTGCCAGCAAGACAGGTTCGGCGAGTGGTGAAAAACTGTTTTTT.